Below, 8 T cell receptor beta chains from the same sample are listed, as sequenced in a study of blood T cell repertoires in COVID-19. Repertoires were generated with immunoSEQ multiplex PCR, while TCRdb's copy carries only in-frame clones and drops some. The table lists approximately 280,000 clones, approximately 86% of them singletons. Sequencing was carried out using peripheral blood. Receptor source: a woman in her 30s who had recovered from COVID-19.

The CDR3 sequence: CASTPSGTGELFF. As DNA, the CDR3 is TGTGCCAGCACCCCTAGCGGCACCGGGGAGCTGTTTTTT. The rearrangement uses TRBV27 and TRBJ2-2; 7 nucleotides match TRBD2. V was clipped by 7 bases and J by 4 bases; unmatched bases: 3. The V gene's germline CDR1 is MNHEY and CDR2 SMNVEV (reference sequence). The CDR3 length is 13 residues.

This chain connects TRBV4-1 to TRBJ1-2, with TRBD1 matching over 7 bases. Trimming cost V 7 bases and J 8 bases; bases outside gene matches: 13. The CDR3 has 14 amino acids. CDR1 and CDR2 (germline): MGHRA, YSYEKL. The CDR3 reads CASNPMGQGDGYTF. The CDR3, as DNA: TGCGCCAGCAACCCGATGGGGCAGGGGGACGGCTACACCTTC.

The rearrangement links TRBV7-3 to TRBJ2-3; D is perhaps TRBD2 (5 bases). The CDR3 is 14 residues long. CDR1 SGHTA and CDR2 FQGTGA come from the germline V gene. V was pared by 5 bases and J by 2 bases, with 11 bases between. CDR3 loop: CASSLEGYTDTQYF. The CDR3 region has the DNA TGTGCCAGCAGCCTCGAGGGATACACAGATACGCAGTATTTT.

This clone was picked up one time. The V and J genes are TRBV5-4 and TRBJ1-3; D call uncertain. The CDR3 is made up of 14 amino acids. Germline CDR1 is SGHNT and CDR2 is YYREEE (reference sequence). Trimming cost V 1 base and J 2 bases, with 7 bases left between them. CDR3: CASSLTGPGNTIYF. The DNA of the CDR3 is TGTGCCAGCAGCTTGACGGGTCCTGGAAACACCATATATTTT. Based on the CDR3 plus reference TRBV5-4 and TRBJ1-3, the full variable domain is ETGVTQSPTHLIKTRGQQVTLRCSSQSGHNTVSWYQQALGQGPQFIFQYYREEENGRGNFPPRFSGLQFPNYSSELNVNALELDDSALYLCASSLTGPGNTIYFGEGSWLTVV.

The chain joins TRBV19 to TRBJ2-7; 8 positions match TRBD2. V lost 1 base to trimming and J lost 7 bases; unmatched junction nucleotides: 6. The CDR3 contains 14 residues. Germline-derived CDR1 and CDR2 are LNHDA and SQIVND (reference sequence). CDR3 region: CASSIAGGMGEQYF. Written as DNA, the CDR3 is TGTGCCAGTAGTATAGCGGGAGGGATGGGGGAGCAGTACTTC.

The genes are TRBV19 and TRBJ2-1, with D perhaps TRBD2 (7 bases). CDR1 is LNHDA and CDR2 is SQIVND in the germline V gene (reference sequence). Between the trimmed V and J ends, which lost 7 bases and 2 bases, there was a span of 12 bases. This CDR3 has 14 residues. The chain's CDR3 is CASMMGGPYNEQFF. The CDR3 coding sequence is TGTGCCAGTATGATGGGGGGGCCCTACAATGAGCAGTTCTTC.

The chain links TRBV5-6 to TRBJ2-3, with D possibly being TRBD2 (6 bases). Germline-derived CDR1 and CDR2 are SGHDT and YYEEEE. This CDR3 region has 17 residues. V lost 1 base and J 5 bases, leaving 20 bases between the germline ends. This chain's CDR3 is CASSLRPGSILGDTQYF. The CDR3 coding sequence is TGTGCCAGCAGCTTGAGACCCGGGAGCATCTTGGGAGATACGCAGTATTTT.

This chain uses TRBV2 with TRBJ1-1; TRBD1 matches 9 bases. Germline V gene sequence: CDR1 SNHLY, CDR2 FYNNEI. V was clipped by 4 bases and J by 3 bases; unmatched bases: 3. This CDR3 has 14 residues. Here the CDR3 reads CASSAWTGDTEAFF. The CDR3 DNA sequence: TGTGCCAGCAGTGCCTGGACAGGGGACACTGAAGCTTTCTTT.